A selection of T cell receptor beta chains follows, all from one sample in a study of shared clonotypes between healthy human individuals. Measured with immunoSEQ multiplex PCR; TCRdb has only the in-frame clones, and not every one. The table shows 700,000 or so clones, with about two thirds occurring only once. The sample taken for sequencing was memory CD4+ T cells sorted from blood. These receptors were obtained from a woman aged 25-40 years in good health. Both conserved end residues are part of each CDR3. The order of the fields is CDR3 DNA, CDR3 protein, clone size, D gene, J gene, V gene, CDR3 length. A D gene is named only where the DNA matches it firmly. Clone size is shown for a subset of rows, as once, few, many or a class of expanded clone.

TGCAGTGCACGGGCTAACTATGGCTACACCTTC | CSARANYGYTF | NA | NA | TRBJ1-2 | TRBV20-1 | 11
TGCAGCGTTCGTCAGGGGGCTGGGGCCAACGTCCTGACTTTC | CSVRQGAGANVLTF | NA | TRBD1 | TRBJ2-6 | TRBV29-1 | 14
TGTGCCAGCAGCCCGGATAACTATGGCTACACCTTC | CASSPDNYGYTF | once | NA | TRBJ1-2 | TRBV16 | 12
TGTGCCAGCAGTGATAGCCGGACTCGTCCCCCGTACTTC | CASSDSRTRPPYF | NA | NA | TRBJ2-7 | TRBV6-1 | 13
TGTGCCAGTAGTATGTGGGGGCGCGAAAACATTCAGTACTTC | CASSMWGRENIQYF | NA | NA | TRBJ2-4 | TRBV19 | 14
TGTGCCAGCAGTTTCGGTCAAGGACCGGGTAATCAGCCCCAGCATTTT | CASSFGQGPGNQPQHF | NA | NA | TRBJ1-5 | TRBV28 | 16
TGCGCCAGCAGTCCGGGACTAGGCGTGGGGTACAATGAGCAGTTCTTC | CASSPGLGVGYNEQFF | NA | TRBD2 | TRBJ2-1 | TRBV5-1 | 16
TGCAGGGTGGACAGGGGCTACGAGCAGTACTTC | CRVDRGYEQYF | many | TRBD1 | TRBJ2-7 | TRBV20-1 | 11
TGTGCCAGAAGCTCCGGGGCAGTGAACACTGAAGCTTTCTTT | CARSSGAVNTEAFF | NA | NA | TRBJ1-1 | TRBV5-3 | 14
TGCGCCAGTAACGCCGGGACTAACGATGAGCAGTTCTTC | CASNAGTNDEQFF | NA | TRBD2 | TRBJ2-1 | TRBV5-1 | 13
TGTGCCAGCAGCCCCCGGGACCTCGGTAGCGGGAGGCGGAACACCGGGGAGCTGTTTTTT | CASSPRDLGSGRRNTGELFF | NA | TRBD2 | TRBJ2-2 | TRBV27 | 20
TGCGCCAGCACCCAAGGGACTGCCTCTGGCTACACCTTC | CASTQGTASGYTF | NA | NA | TRBJ1-2 | TRBV10-2 | 13
TGTGCCAGCAGTGTGGGGAGGAACTCTGGAAACACCATATATTTT | CASSVGRNSGNTIYF | NA | NA | TRBJ1-3 | TRBV7-9 | 15
TGTGCCAGCAGTCCCCGAGGGACAGGGGCTGGCGGCACTGAAGCTTTCTTT | CASSPRGTGAGGTEAFF | NA | TRBD1 | TRBJ1-1 | TRBV27 | 17
TGTGCCAGTGGGTCCTACAATGAGCAGTTCTTC | CASGSYNEQFF | few | NA | TRBJ2-1 | TRBV25-1 | 11
TGTGCCAGCAGCGGGACAAGAACGGCCGCTGGTAGGGCCAACGTCCTGACTTTC | CASSGTRTAAGRANVLTF | NA | NA | TRBJ2-6 | TRBV9 | 18
TGTGCCAGCTATCGGAGGGGGGTAGAGACCCAGTACTTC | CASYRRGVETQYF | few | NA | TRBJ2-5 | TRBV2 | 13
TGTGCCAGCAGCTTGGGATCACAAATTCTCAATGAGCAGTTCTTC | CASSLGSQILNEQFF | few | NA | TRBJ2-1 | TRBV5-4 | 15
TGTGCCAGCAGCCCGCGGCGGGAATTGAACACTGAAGCTTTCTTT | CASSPRRELNTEAFF | NA | NA | TRBJ1-1 | TRBV13 | 15
TGTGCCAGCAGCCTTATGGCTCTCTCTCCGGGGAGGAACACTGAAGCTTTCTTT | CASSLMALSPGRNTEAFF | NA | NA | TRBJ1-1 | TRBV7-9 | 18
TGTGCCAGCAGATCGCCTTGGGGGGCCACTGAAGCTTTCTTT | CASRSPWGATEAFF | NA | NA | TRBJ1-1 | TRBV27 | 14
TGTGCCAGCAGACCCTTGTGGGGGTCGGCGTCCTACAATGAGCAGTTCTTC | CASRPLWGSASYNEQFF | NA | NA | TRBJ2-1 | TRBV27 | 17
TGTGCCACCAGAGGGGCAGCAAATCAGCCCCAGCATTTT | CATRGAANQPQHF | NA | NA | TRBJ1-5 | TRBV28 | 13